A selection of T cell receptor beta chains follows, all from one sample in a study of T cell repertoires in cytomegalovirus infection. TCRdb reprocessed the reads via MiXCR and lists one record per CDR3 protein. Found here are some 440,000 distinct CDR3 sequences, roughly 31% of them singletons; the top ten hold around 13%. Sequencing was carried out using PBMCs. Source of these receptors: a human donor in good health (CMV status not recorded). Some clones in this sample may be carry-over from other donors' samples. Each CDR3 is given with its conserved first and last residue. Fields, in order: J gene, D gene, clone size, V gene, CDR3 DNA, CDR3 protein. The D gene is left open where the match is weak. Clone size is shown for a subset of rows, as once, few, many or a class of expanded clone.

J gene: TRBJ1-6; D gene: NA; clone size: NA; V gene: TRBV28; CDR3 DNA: TGTGCCAGCAGTTTCCGACCGCAGGGGAGCAACTCCTATAATTCACCCCTCCACTTT; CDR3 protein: CASSFRPQGSNSYNSPLHF
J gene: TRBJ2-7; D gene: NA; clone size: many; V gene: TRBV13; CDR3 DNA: TGTGCCAGCAGCTTAACGGGTGTCAGCTCCTACGAGCAGTACTTC; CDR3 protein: CASSLTGVSSYEQYF
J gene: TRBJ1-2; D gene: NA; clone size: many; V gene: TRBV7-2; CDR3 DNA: TGTGCCAGCAGCTTAGCGTCGCAGGGACCGGCTGGCTACACCTTC; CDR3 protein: CASSLASQGPAGYTF
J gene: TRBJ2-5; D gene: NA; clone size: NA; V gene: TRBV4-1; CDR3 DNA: TGCGCCAGCAGCCAAGACGACAGTTGGGAGACCCAGTACTTC; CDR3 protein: CASSQDDSWETQYF
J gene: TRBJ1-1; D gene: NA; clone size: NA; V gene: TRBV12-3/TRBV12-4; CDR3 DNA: TGTGCCAGCAGTTGGGGTCTGGGGGAGAACACTGAAGCTTTCTTT; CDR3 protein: CASSWGLGENTEAFF
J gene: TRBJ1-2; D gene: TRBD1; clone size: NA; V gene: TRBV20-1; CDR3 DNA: TGCAGTGCTAGAGCAGGGACAGGCTATGGCTACACCTTC; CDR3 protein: CSARAGTGYGYTF
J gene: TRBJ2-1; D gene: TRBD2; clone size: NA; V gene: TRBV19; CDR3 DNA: TGTGCCAGTAGTTTCTCTAGCGGGGGGGCCGAGGAGCAGTTCTTC; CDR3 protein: CASSFSSGGAEEQFF
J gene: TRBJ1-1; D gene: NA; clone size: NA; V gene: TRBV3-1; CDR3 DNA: TGTGCCAGCAGCCTACTCTACCAGGAGGACACTGAAGCTTTCTTT; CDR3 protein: CASSLLYQEDTEAFF
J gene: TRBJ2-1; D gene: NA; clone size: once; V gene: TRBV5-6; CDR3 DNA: TGTGCCAGCAGCTCTGGTCCCTTTGAGCAGTTCTTC; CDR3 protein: CASSSGPFEQFF
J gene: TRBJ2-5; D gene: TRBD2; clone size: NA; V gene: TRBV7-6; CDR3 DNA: TGTGCCACCAGTTACCGGACTAGCGGTATCGAGACCCAGTACTTC; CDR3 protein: CATSYRTSGIETQYF
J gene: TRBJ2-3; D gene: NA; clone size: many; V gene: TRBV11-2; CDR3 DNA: TGTGCCAGCAGCTCGCCGGGCCGAAGCACAGATACGCAGTATTTT; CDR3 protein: CASSSPGRSTDTQYF
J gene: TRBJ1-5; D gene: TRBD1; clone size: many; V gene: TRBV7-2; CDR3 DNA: TGTGCCAGCAGCCCTCGACAGGGGTGGGATCAGCCCCAGCATTTT; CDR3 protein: CASSPRQGWDQPQHF
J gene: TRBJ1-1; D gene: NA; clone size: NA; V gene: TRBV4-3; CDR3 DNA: TGCGCCAGCAGCCAAGTCCGGGGAAGGGGAGCTTTCTTT; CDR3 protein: CASSQVRGRGAFF
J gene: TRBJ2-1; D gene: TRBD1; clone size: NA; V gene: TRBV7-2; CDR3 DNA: TGTGCCAGCAGCCTGGATGGGACAGGGGTAAGAAATGAGCAGTTCTTC; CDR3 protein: CASSLDGTGVRNEQFF
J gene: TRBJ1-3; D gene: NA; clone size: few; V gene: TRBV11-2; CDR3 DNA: TGTGCCAGCAGCTTACGAGAGATGAACACCATATATTTT; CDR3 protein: CASSLREMNTIYF
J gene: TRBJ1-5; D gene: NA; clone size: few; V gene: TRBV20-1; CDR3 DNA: TGCAGTGCTAGATTCTCGCGAGGACGGGGCAATCAGCCCCAGCATTTT; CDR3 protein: CSARFSRGRGNQPQHF
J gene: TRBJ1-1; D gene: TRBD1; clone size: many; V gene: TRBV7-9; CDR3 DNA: TGTGCCAGCAGCCCTACGGGACAGGCAAACACTGAAGCTTTCTTT; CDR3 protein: CASSPTGQANTEAFF
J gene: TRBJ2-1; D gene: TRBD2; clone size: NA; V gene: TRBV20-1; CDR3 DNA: TGCAGTGCTCCGGGACTAGCGTACGATGAGCAGTTCTTC; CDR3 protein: CSAPGLAYDEQFF
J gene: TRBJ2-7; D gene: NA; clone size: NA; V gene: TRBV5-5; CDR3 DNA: TGTGCCAGCAGCTTGGATTACCAGTACGAGCAGTACTTC; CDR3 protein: CASSLDYQYEQYF
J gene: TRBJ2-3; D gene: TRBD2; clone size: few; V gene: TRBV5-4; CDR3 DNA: TGTGCCAGCAGCTTGACGGGGGGGGCCTCAGATACGCAGTATTTT; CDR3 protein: CASSLTGGASDTQYF
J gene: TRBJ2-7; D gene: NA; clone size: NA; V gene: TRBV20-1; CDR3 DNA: TGCAGTTCTAGAGATGAGGGGGGGGGCCCCGAGCAGTACTTC; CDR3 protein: CSSRDEGGGPEQYF
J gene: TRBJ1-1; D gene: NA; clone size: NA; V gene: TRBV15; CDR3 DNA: TGTGCCACCAGCTTTACCGGACGACTTAACACTGAAGCTTTCTTT; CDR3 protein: CATSFTGRLNTEAFF
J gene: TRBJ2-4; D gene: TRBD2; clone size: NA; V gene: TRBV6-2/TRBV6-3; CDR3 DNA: TGTGCCAGCGATGAGGGAAGACTAGCGGGGGTAGCCAAAAACATTCAGTACTTC; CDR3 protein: CASDEGRLAGVAKNIQYF
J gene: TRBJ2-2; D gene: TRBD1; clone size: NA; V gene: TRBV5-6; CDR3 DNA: TGTGCCAGCAGCTTGGAGAACGTCAGGGGGCGCTTCACCGGGGAGCTGTTTTTT; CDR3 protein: CASSLENVRGRFTGELFF
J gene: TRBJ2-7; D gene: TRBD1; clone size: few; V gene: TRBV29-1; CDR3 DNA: TGCAGCGCCGGGACAGGGACGGGTGGCGAGCAGTACTTC; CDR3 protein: CSAGTGTGGEQYF
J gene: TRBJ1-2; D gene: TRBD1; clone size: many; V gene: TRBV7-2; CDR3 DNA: TGTGCCAGCAGCTTGACAGGGGGAGGGGTAGTTACCTTC; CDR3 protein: CASSLTGGGVVTF
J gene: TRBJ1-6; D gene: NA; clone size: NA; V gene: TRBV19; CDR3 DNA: TGTGCCACCACGGCGGGGCGGTCTTCACCCCTCCACTTT; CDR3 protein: CATTAGRSSPLHF
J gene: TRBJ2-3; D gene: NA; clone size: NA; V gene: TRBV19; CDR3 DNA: TGTGCCAGTAGTGCCTCCGGGTGGATGACAGATACGCAGTATTTT; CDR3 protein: CASSASGWMTDTQYF
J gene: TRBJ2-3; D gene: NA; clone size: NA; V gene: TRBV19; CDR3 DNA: TGTGCCAGTAGTATTATCGGGCTCAACGGCGGAACAGATACGCAGTATTTT; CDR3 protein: CASSIIGLNGGTDTQYF
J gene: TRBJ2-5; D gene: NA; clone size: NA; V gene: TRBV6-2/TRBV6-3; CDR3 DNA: TGTGCCAGCAGTCACCCCAGGAAACGAGAGACCCAGTACTTC; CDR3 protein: CASSHPRKRETQYF
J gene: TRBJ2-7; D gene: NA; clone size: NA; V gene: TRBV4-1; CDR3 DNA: TGCGCCAGCAGCCAAATTCTTAAGACCTCCTACGAGCAGTACTTC; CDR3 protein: CASSQILKTSYEQYF
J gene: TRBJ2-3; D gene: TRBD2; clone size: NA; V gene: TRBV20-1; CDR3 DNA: TGCAGTGCTAGGTCCTATAGCGGGGGGGCCTTCTGGGCAGATACGCAGTATTTT; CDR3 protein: CSARSYSGGAFWADTQYF
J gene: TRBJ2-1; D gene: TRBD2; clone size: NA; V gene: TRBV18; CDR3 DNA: TGTGCCAGCTCACCCGGACTAGCGAAGAATGAGCAGTTCTTC; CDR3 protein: CASSPGLAKNEQFF
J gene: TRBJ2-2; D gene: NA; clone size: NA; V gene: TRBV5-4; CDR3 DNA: TGTGCCAGCACCTCCTCGGACCCATACACCGGGGAGCTGTTTTTT; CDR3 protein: CASTSSDPYTGELFF
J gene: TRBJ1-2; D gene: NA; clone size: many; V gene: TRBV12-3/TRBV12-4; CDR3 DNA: TGTGCCAGCAGTTTAGGGGGGTCTAACTATGGCTACACCTTC; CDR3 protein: CASSLGGSNYGYTF
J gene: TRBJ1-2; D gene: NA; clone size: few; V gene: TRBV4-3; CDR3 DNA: TGCGCCAGCAGCCAAGAATTAAGGGGATCAAGCGGCTACACCTTC; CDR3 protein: CASSQELRGSSGYTF
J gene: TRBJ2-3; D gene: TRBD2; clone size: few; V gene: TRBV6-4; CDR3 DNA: TGTGCCAGCAGTGATACTAGCGGGGGGGCAGATACGCAGTATTTT; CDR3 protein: CASSDTSGGADTQYF
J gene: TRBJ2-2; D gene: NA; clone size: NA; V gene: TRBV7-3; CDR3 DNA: TGTGCCAGCAGCCCCCGAGAACGAATGAACACCGGGGAGCTGTTTTTT; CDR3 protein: CASSPRERMNTGELFF